The count of the clone carrying this TCR beta chain is one. The data are from a study of breast tumors, draining lymph nodes, adjacent tissues. TCRdb passed the multiplex PCR reads through MiXCR, listing each CDR3 protein once. The table has approximately 28,000 distinct CDR3 sequences, about 63% seen once; the top ten hold 15% to 20%. Germline assignment: CDR1 LNHDA and CDR2 SQIVND (reference sequence). V was clipped by 6 bases and J by 5 bases, with 8 bases between them. The CDR3 has 12 residues. J is TRBJ1-5 and V is TRBV19; D unresolved. The receptor was isolated from a female donor with breast cancer. Some clones in this sample may be carry-over from other donors' samples. Sequenced sample: breast tumor tissue. CDR3 loop: CASRWGDQPQHF. In nucleotides, the CDR3 is TGTGCCAGTAGGTGGGGAGATCAGCCCCAGCATTTT.